This entry lists 12 T cell receptor beta chains sequenced from one sample in a study of neurological immune-mediated disorders. MiXCR, run by TCRdb on the 5' RACE reads, gives a single entry per CDR3 protein. The repertoire holds about 59,000 distinct CDR3 sequences, with about an eighth as singletons. The sequencing sample was made of PBMCs. The receptors originated from a woman aged 55 to 70 with HTLV-1-associated myelopathy (HAM/TSP).

This clonotype was found many times. The chain links TRBV28 to TRBJ2-2; 10 bases map to TRBD2. The ends lost 3 bases at V and 1 base at J; junction bases unmatched: 8. The germline gives CDR1 MDHEN, CDR2 SYDVKM. The CDR3 runs to 18 residues. CDR3 DNA sequence: TGTGCCAGCAGTTTCTCCCCAGGACTAGCGGAGAACACCGGGGAGCTGTTTTTT. Encoded protein: CASSFSPGLAENTGELFF.

This clonotype was seen at least ten times. V gene TRBV5-1 combines with J gene TRBJ1-2, with D possibly being TRBD1 (5 bases). Germline values: CDR1 SGHRS, CDR2 YFSETQ. Deletions cut 0 bases from V and 0 bases from J, with 9 bases between. This CDR3 contains 15 residues. The CDR3 bases are TGCGCCAGCAGCTTGGGACAGATAGCTAACTATGGCTACACCTTC. It specifies CASSLGQIANYGYTF.

This clonotype was counted ten times or more. The V gene is TRBV2, the J gene TRBJ2-7; D is unresolved. This CDR3 has 11 amino acids. The germline V gene has CDR1 SNHLY and CDR2 FYNNEI. The V and J ends lost 5 bases and 6 bases respectively, with 8 bases between them. CDR3 DNA sequence: TGTGCCAGCAGTTCGGTAGCCGAGCAGTACTTC. It encodes CASSSVAEQYF. Based on the CDR3 plus reference TRBV2 and TRBJ2-7, the full variable domain is EPEVTQTPSHQVTQMGQEVILRCVPISNHLYFYWYRQILGQKVEFLVSFYNNEISEKSEIFDDQFSVERPDGSNFTLKIRSTKLEDSAMYFCASSSVAEQYFGPGTRLTVT.

This clonotype was seen ten or more times. The gene calls are TRBV7-9 and TRBJ2-2; D not certain. The CDR3 totals 15 residues. The V end lost 5 bases, the J end lost 4 bases, and 14 bases lay between the germline ends. Germline lookup yields CDR1 SEHNR and CDR2 FQNEAQ (reference sequence). The CDR3 nucleotides read TGTGCCAGCAGCCCCACGGCAGCTGCCACCGGGGAGCTGTTTTTT. Protein: CASSPTAAATGELFF.

In its sample, this clonotype was seen many times. V gene TRBV4-1 combines with J gene TRBJ1-4; the D is unclear. Trimming took 2 bases from V and 2 from J, leaving 12 bases between them. Germline CDR1 and CDR2: MGHRA and YSYEKL. CDR3 length: 16 residues. CDR3 region: CASSQPRLGTNEKLFF. DNA of the CDR3: TGCGCCAGCAGCCAACCCCGATTGGGTACTAATGAAAAACTGTTTTTT.

The sample holds many counts of this clonotype. The chain joins TRBV12-3 or TRBV12-4 to TRBJ1-3; the D gene is possibly TRBD1 (5 bases). This CDR3 region has 17 residues. V was trimmed by 2 bases and J by 0 bases, leaving 14 bases between them. CDR3 region: CASSLWAGRASGNTIYF. The CDR3 DNA is TGTGCCAGCAGTTTATGGGCAGGGCGAGCCTCTGGAAACACCATATATTTT.

In its sample, this clonotype was seen many times. As DNA, the CDR3 is TGCGCCAGCAGCTTTCTTAGCGGGACCGGGGAGCTGTTTTTT. Translated, it gives CASSFLSGTGELFF. V and J are TRBV5-1 and TRBJ2-2; 7 bases map to TRBD2. V trimming: 2 bases; J trimming: 5 bases; junction bases outside the gene matches: 3. The CDR3 sequence is 14 residues long. The germline V gene has CDR1 SGHRS and CDR2 YFSETQ.

This clonotype has ten or more counts. This chain uses TRBV5-5 with TRBJ1-1, with 7 bases aligning to TRBD1. After removal of 2 bases from V and 0 bases from J, the junction contained 7 bases not matched to a gene. CDR1 and CDR2 from the germline V gene are SGHKS and YYEKEE (reference sequence). This CDR3 is built from 16 residues. The chain's CDR3 is CASSFYGGQLNTEAFF. The CDR3 DNA sequence: TGTGCCAGCAGCTTTTACGGGGGACAGTTGAACACTGAAGCTTTCTTT.

As regards this clonotype: Just one base apart from a much larger clone, this may be a read error. The genes are TRBV6-5 and TRBJ1-2, with TRBD1 matching 7 bases. Germline trimming cut 6 bases from V and 4 bases from J; bases unmatched to any gene: 11. The CDR3 sequence is 15 residues long. Germline V CDR1 and CDR2: MNHEY, SVGAGI. The CDR3 sequence: CASSRGRGSCYGYTF. CDR3 nucleotides: TGTGCCAGCAGCCGAGGCAGGGGGTCGTGCTATGGCTACACCTTC.

As to this clonotype: One end of the junction fails to match germline, which may point to a read error. The gene calls are TRBV5-1 and TRBJ2-7, with D possibly being TRBD2 (6 bases). The CDR3 runs to 15 residues. CDR1 is SGHRS and CDR2 is YFSETQ in the germline V gene. CDR3 residues: CASSLVGGYVYEQYF. Here the CDR3 DNA reads TGTGCCAGCAGCTTGGTAGGAGGGTATGTCTACGAGCAGTACTTC.

This clonotype has at least ten counts. This chain joins TRBV7-8 and TRBJ2-2; TRBD2 is a possible D gene (5 bases). This CDR3 has 17 residues. Germline V gives CDR1 SGHVS, CDR2 FQNEAQ. Trimming pared 3 bases from V and 0 bases from J, leaving 14 bases between. CDR3 nucleotides: TGTGCCAGCAGCTTTCGTAGAGGGAACGCGAACACCGGGGAGCTGTTTTTT. This gives the protein CASSFRRGNANTGELFF.

This clonotype was seen at least ten times. The rearrangement links TRBV2 to TRBJ1-1; D might be TRBD1 (5 bases). Germline V lookup: CDR1 SNHLY, CDR2 FYNNEI. The length of the CDR3 is 14 residues. The V end was cut by 3 bases, the J end by 5 bases, with 13 bases between. The CDR3 region has the DNA TGTGCCAGCAGTGAGGGACCCTGGGGTACTGAAGCTTTCTTT. This codes for CASSEGPWGTEAFF.